This TCR beta chain was observed in a study of response to subunit inactivated influenza vaccine (dated by TCRdb to 2016 to 2019). At the level of the whole study: Deep quantitative T cell receptor repertoire profiling was used in the study to track responses to a trivalent subunit inactivated influenza vaccine.

The CDR3 contains 14 residues, cysteine and phenylalanine counted. Just CDR3 DNA is preserved here, 42 bases in frame from base 1. CDR1 is given as MNHNS and CDR2 as SASEGT, both from the germline V gene. Trimmed from V: 6 bases; trimmed from J: 2 bases; junction bases lacking a gene match: 7. Library construction relied on RT-PCR. TCRdb lists the instrument as Illumina HiSeq 2500. TCRdb reprocessing: public reads trimmed at Q25 with fastp, clones called with MiXCR, in-frame beta chains kept. For every CDR3 protein sequence, its rows merge into one entry that carries the most common genes and DNA. For this sample the table gives roughly 550,000 distinct CDR3 sequences, of which under 30% were detected only once. The biggest ten clones account for around 2.8% of the sample. Study-level results and caveats: It was suggested by the authors that each seasonal influenza vaccination may recruit only a limited number of new T cells.

This clonotype was seen at least ten times. Its antigen remains unidentified. The record has no base qualities; no much larger clone is one base away. This sample was also put to use in a study of T cells expressing NK-cell markers. The second publication reports: The TCR beta cDNA libraries were made using 5'RACE template switching, a step that added both a universal primer site and unique molecular identifiers. TCR beta-chain repertoires were profiled in sorted CD3+CD56+NKG2C+, CD3+CD56+NKG2C- and CD3+CD56-NKG2C+ T-cell subsets from about 8 donors. Of the eight sequenced donors, seven were found to be HCMV-seropositive and one was found to be HCMV-seronegative. To restrict sorting to alphabetaTCR-expressing T cells, an anti-gammadeltaTCR antibody was added in several experiments. In more than five donors, the dominant CD3+CD56+NKG2C+ clonotypes were found to rank among the top 10 CD8+ clonotypes and to make up 1.0-7.0% of CD8+ T cells. Those dominant clonotypes were again the most abundant among CD3+CD56-NKG2C+ cells in a few donors, at about 25-60.1%. Whether the expanded NKG2C-expressing T cell clones were specific for HCMV antigens remained unclear. All eight donors whose samples were sequenced were randomly selected healthy volunteers, three of them men and five women. To determine HCMV serostatus, a commercial ELISA kit was used to detect HCMV-specific IgG in serum. Peripheral blood mononuclear cells were isolated from blood by Ficoll density gradient centrifugation. Magnetic immunoseparation with Miltenyi isolation kits was used to isolate CD4+ and CD8+ T cells from PBMC. cDNA synthesis was primed from the TCR beta constant segment, followed by two successive PCR amplification steps. Libraries were sequenced as 2 x 150 bp reads on Illumina HiSeq 2000/2500, MiSeq or NextSeq. MIGEC was used to demultiplex reads and group the reads by UMI, and MiTCR was used to assemble and quantify clonotypes. To exclude erroneous sequences, any TCR cDNA sequence not supported by at least two reads was discarded. The tcR package was used for downstream repertoire analysis, and clonotypes were matched across fractions by CDR3 nucleotide sequence plus V segment. VDJmatch was used to annotate antigen specificity against VDJdb, with one amino acid substitution in CDR3 permitted.

The sample was CD4+ T cells sorted from PBMCs, taken about 13 days after vaccination. The chain employs TRBV6-1 and TRBJ2-7; TRBD1 lines up with 7 middle nucleotides. The TCR was taken from a man aged 50 to 60 who received an inactivated influenza vaccine. Donor details come from another sample of the same person, matched by shared clones. CDR3 protein: CASRRTGNTYEQYF. The DNA sequence is TGTGCCAGCAGAAGGACAGGCAATACCTACGAGCAGTACTTC.